This passage covers 21 T cell receptor beta chains from one sample sequenced in a study of molecular identifiers for immune sequencing clone quantification (dated by TCRdb to 2016 to 2019). The library was built by means of PCR. Sequencing used a NextSeq 500. TCRdb itself trimmed the public reads at Q25 with fastp, ran MiXCR and retained productive beta chains. Every CDR3 protein is listed once, alongside the most common genes and DNA of its rows. The sample table lists about half a million distinct CDR3 sequences, less than 30% of them with a count of one. The ten largest clones take up 0.76% of the sample. The specimen sequenced was naive CD8+ T cells from blood, with Jurkat cell RNA spiked in. In light of the paper, this sample's cell subset or site label describes: FACS-sorted CD8+CD4-CCR7+CD45RA+ naive T cells. The receptors were gathered from a human donor in good health. Some libraries in this study had Jurkat cell RNA spiked in.

The CDR3 DNA sequence: TGTGCCAGCACCCCAGGGAGTAAAAAAGAGCAGTACTTC. Translation gives CASTPGSKKEQYF. This chain connects TRBV7-9 to TRBJ2-7; possibly TRBD1 or TRBD2 for D (5 bases each). CDR1 SEHNR and CDR2 FQNEAQ come from the germline V gene (reference sequence). V was cut by 7 bases and J by 7 bases, with 17 bases left in between. The CDR3 runs to 13 residues. The complete variable domain, with remaining parts taken from reference TRBV7-9 and TRBJ2-7, reads DTGVSQNPRHKITKRGQNVTFRCDPISEHNRLYWYRQTLGQGPEFLTYFQNEAQLEKSRLLSDRFSAERPKGSFSTLEIQRTEQGDSAMYLCASTPGSKKEQYFGPGTRLTVT.

Only a few counts were recorded for this clonotype. V and J are TRBV7-2 and TRBJ2-7; 8 nucleotides align to TRBD1. J gave up 2 bases and V 7 bases, and 7 bases lay outside the gene matches. This CDR3 is 14 amino acids long. Germline CDR1 is SGHTA and CDR2 is FQGNSA. As DNA, the CDR3 is TGTGCCAGCATGGGGCAGGGGGCCCCCTACGAGCAGTACTTC. Its protein is CASMGQGAPYEQYF.

Many counts were recorded for this clonotype. The rearrangement links TRBV20-1 to TRBJ1-6, with D hard to call. CDR3 length equals 15 residues. Trimming stripped 4 bases from V and 3 bases from J, with 13 bases between. Germline CDR1 DFQATT, CDR2 SNEGSKA (reference sequence). Written as DNA, the CDR3 is TGCAGTGCTACGCAGGAGTGGGACTATAATTCACCCCTCCACTTT. Protein: CSATQEWDYNSPLHF.

This clonotype was picked up many times. The chain recombines TRBV4-1 with TRBJ2-6; D is unclear. CDR3 length: 18 amino acids. Trimming took 0 bases from V and 4 from J, leaving 16 bases between them. Germline V gives CDR1 MGHRA, CDR2 YSYEKL. The chain's CDR3 is CASSQESLIVSGANVLTF. DNA of the CDR3: TGCGCCAGCAGCCAAGAGAGTCTTATTGTATCGGGGGCCAACGTCCTGACTTTC.

The chain couples TRBV6-6 to TRBJ1-4; no clear D. Looked up from germline, CDR1 is MNHNY and CDR2 is SVGAGI (reference sequence). V was trimmed by 5 bases and J by 5 bases, leaving 15 bases between them. CDR3 length: 15 amino acids. CDR3: CASSDRTALNEKLFF. The CDR3 DNA follows: TGTGCCAGCAGTGATAGAACAGCGCTAAATGAAAAACTGTTTTTT.

J is TRBJ2-2 and V is TRBV30; D gene uncertain. Per the germline V gene, CDR1 is GTSNPN and CDR2 is SVGIG (reference sequence). Trimming took 0 bases from V and 7 from J, leaving 15 bases between them. The CDR3 is made up of 15 amino acids. In nucleotides, the CDR3 is TGTGCCTGGAGTGTACTGGTAGGGAATCACGGGGAGCTGTTTTTT. This translates into CAWSVLVGNHGELFF.

The J gene is TRBJ2-7, the V gene TRBV24-1; TRBD1 agrees at 8 bases. The CDR3 covers 13 residues. Looked up from germline, CDR1 is KGHDR and CDR2 is SFDVKD. J gave up 4 bases and V 4 bases, and 2 bases lay outside the gene matches. The CDR3 loop is CATSDNRGYEQYF. The CDR3 bases are TGTGCCACCAGTGACAACAGGGGGTACGAGCAGTACTTC.

The chain employs TRBV2 and TRBJ2-1; 10 bases line up with TRBD2. V dropped 6 bases and J dropped 2; count of bases not matched to a gene: 4. The germline CDR1 and CDR2 sequences are SNHLY and FYNNEI. CDR3 length equals 15 residues. CDR3 region: CASRTTSGPYNEQFF. The CDR3 region has the DNA TGTGCCAGCAGAACGACTAGCGGGCCCTACAATGAGCAGTTCTTC.

A remark on this clonotype: Mismatch with germline at one junction end may stem from a read error. This chain uses TRBV15 with TRBJ1-1, with no clear D. The CDR3 contains 11 residues. From germline, CDR1 is LNHNV and CDR2 YYDKDF (reference sequence). CDR3 region: CAASKGTEAFF. DNA for the CDR3: TGTGCCGCCAGCAAAGGAACTGAAGCTTTCTTT.

The genes are TRBV7-9 and TRBJ1-1; D possibly corresponds to TRBD1 (5 bases). The CDR3 extends over 14 amino acids. V shed 1 base and J shed 7 bases, with 13 bases lying between them. From germline, CDR1 is SEHNR and CDR2 FQNEAQ (reference sequence). Here the CDR3 reads CASSLVQDRGEAFF. The CDR3, as DNA: TGTGCCAGCAGCTTAGTGCAGGATAGGGGTGAAGCTTTCTTT.

At least ten counts were recorded for this clonotype. The rearrangement links TRBV7-6 to TRBJ2-3, with 12 bases lining up with TRBD2. CDR1 SGHVS and CDR2 FNYEAQ come from the germline V gene. V lost 2 bases to trimming and J lost 4 bases; unmatched junction nucleotides: 10. The CDR3 runs 18 residues. The CDR3, as DNA: TGTGCCAGCAGCTTATCCGCGACTAGCGGGAGACCCGCAGATACGCAGTATTTT. Residues: CASSLSATSGRPADTQYF.

This clonotype was picked up one time. CDR3 loop: CASSPLSSLDSTDTQYF. CDR3 in DNA: TGTGCCAGCAGTCCCTTATCAAGCTTAGATAGCACAGATACGCAGTATTTT. The chain combines TRBV12-3 or TRBV12-4 with TRBJ2-3; D remains ambiguous. The CDR3 extends over 17 amino acids. V lost 5 bases, J lost 0 bases, and 18 bases lay in between.

This rearrangement joins TRBV4-1 to TRBJ2-3; 10 nucleotides match TRBD2. Germline values: CDR1 MGHRA, CDR2 YSYEKL. V trimming: 0 bases; J trimming: 5 bases; junction bases outside the gene matches: 14. CDR3 length: 19 residues. The CDR3 DNA reads TGCGCCAGCAGCCAAGATAAAGCGACTAGCGGGCAATCGATAGATACGCAGTATTTT. It codes for CASSQDKATSGQSIDTQYF.

This clonotype was counted a few times. The gene calls are TRBV4-1 and TRBJ2-7, with 8 bases that match TRBD2. CDR3 size: 16 residues. V gave up 1 base and J gave up 4 bases; unmatched junction bases: 9. Germline V lookup: CDR1 MGHRA, CDR2 YSYEKL. DNA for the CDR3: TGCGCCAGCAGCCAAGTTACGACTAGCGAGAAGTACGAGCAGTACTTC. Translated: CASSQVTTSEKYEQYF.

This clonotype was seen a handful of times. The chain has TRBV19 and TRBJ2-1; 8 bases line up with TRBD2. Trimming at V came to 7 bases and at J to 3 bases, leaving 11 bases not matched to a gene. CDR3 length: 16 amino acids. CDR1 is LNHDA, CDR2 SQIVND, per germline (reference sequence). CDR3 sequence: CASTTPGLANYNEQFF. CDR3 DNA sequence: TGTGCCAGTACTACTCCCGGACTAGCCAACTACAATGAGCAGTTCTTC.

The DNA for the CDR3 is TGCAGTGCTAGAGGGACTAGCGGGAGGTGGAGCACAGATACGCAGTATTTT. It specifies CSARGTSGRWSTDTQYF. The rearrangement uses TRBV20-1 and TRBJ2-3; TRBD2 matches at 14 bases. Germline lookup yields CDR1 DFQATT and CDR2 SNEGSKA (reference sequence). V lost 1 base and J lost 0; bases outside the gene matches: 3. CDR3 size: 17 residues.

This clonotype was observed once. This sequence may be a read error, since a much larger clone differs from it by one base. In this CDR3 the conserved last residue, phenylalanine or tryptophan, is missing, so a read error is likely. The chain combines TRBV28 with TRBJ2-3; D possibly matches TRBD1 or TRBD2 (5 bases each). The CDR3 sequence is 15 residues long. V lost 2 bases and J 2 bases, leaving 11 bases between the germline ends. Germline V CDR1 and CDR2: MDHEN, SYDVKM. The CDR3 nucleotides are TGTGCCAGCAGTTTAGAGAGGGGAATCACAGATACGCAGTATTCT. Translated: CASSLERGITDTQYS.

A remark on this clonotype: Because it lacks the conserved phenylalanine or tryptophan at the end, this CDR3 is likely a read error. V is TRBV28 and J is TRBJ2-7; no firm D call. Between the trimmed V and J ends, which lost 5 bases and 0 bases, there was a span of 17 bases. This CDR3 has 16 residues. CDR1 is MDHEN, CDR2 SYDVKM, per germline. The CDR3 sequence: CASSPLYTTSSYEQYL. The CDR3 bases are TGTGCCAGCAGTCCCCTTTACACTACCAGCTCCTACGAGCAGTACCTC.

A note on this clonotype: One base away lies a much larger clone, so this may be a sequencing read error. This sequence joins TRBV5-1 and TRBJ2-3; D is uncertain. Trimming left V 2 bases short and J 3 bases short, with 7 bases between. CDR1 is SGHRS and CDR2 is YFSETQ in the germline V gene. The CDR3 runs 13 residues. CDR3 DNA sequence: TGCGCCAGCAGCTTTCCCAGTACAGATACGCAGTATTTT. Its translation is CASSFPSTDTQYF.

This clonotype was seen a handful of times. V and J are TRBV5-5 and TRBJ2-1; no definite D call. Trimming stripped 0 bases from V and 4 bases from J, with 11 bases between. The CDR3 loop spans 15 amino acids. Germline CDR1 SGHKS, CDR2 YYEKEE (reference sequence). CDR3: CASSLDIAGYNEQFF. The CDR3 nucleotides read TGTGCCAGCAGCTTGGATATCGCCGGGTACAATGAGCAGTTCTTC.

This clonotype was found many times. The V gene is TRBV12-3 or TRBV12-4, the J gene TRBJ1-4, with 9 bases matching TRBD1. V trimming: 6 bases; J trimming: 8 bases; junction bases outside the gene matches: 7. The CDR3 runs 14 residues. The CDR3 sequence is CASRYTGGGEKLFF. CDR3 nucleotides: TGTGCCAGCAGATATACAGGGGGCGGCGAAAAACTGTTTTTT.